A selection of T cell receptor beta chains follows, all from one sample in a study of T cells after posttransplantation cyclophosphamide. Sequencing was performed with immunoSEQ multiplex PCR; in TCRdb, only in-frame clones are kept and a portion is missing. The sample includes 45,000 or so clones, about 90% of them seen just once. Input material: PBMCs. The source of these receptors is a woman between 45 and 60 years old in good health and a related stem cell transplant donor. The conserved cysteine and the conserved F or W are not part of the CDR3 here.

>TRBV7-2
ASSYPGQFNEQF
>TRBV29-1
SARTGNTGELF
>TRBV7-6
ASSPQGARSTDTQY
>TRBV7-9
ASSQSNQPQH
>TRBV2
ASTGVFTDTQY
>TRBV6-1
ASILGKQETQY
>TRBV5-1
ASSWGGLGVDEKLF
>TRBV12-5
ASGPTGDYNEQF
>TRBV27
ASSLVPPGNYEQY
>TRBV6-1
ASSEYGRGDNNSPLH
>TRBV19
ASSTLQGGAYEQY
>TRBV19
ASSIDGQEFSYEQY
>TRBV4-1
ASSQERGGGYTDTQY
>TRBV6-6
ASTPDNLIPIY
>TRBV18
ASSPPSVETQY
>TRBV7-3
ASSLDSGGAYEQF
>TRBV18
ASSPGTGGNQPQH
>TRBV7-9
ASSSGLAGGPRMGEQY
>TRBV9
ASSPTPQGDGYT
>TRBV19
ASSIGAGGGTDTQY
>TRBV5-8
ASVGVGKLF
>TRBV6-5
ASRQGISYNEQF
>TRBV7-9
ASSLRPDSPLH
>TRBV6-1
ASSDHSGSLYEQY
>TRBV18
ASSPIQSSYEQY
>TRBV5-1
ASSISGSSYNEQF
>TRBV6-6
ASSPLGTVYEQY
>TRBV6-1
ASSEGSGGVGEQF
>TRBV7-8
ASSYGTGRGSQETQY
>TRBV4-1
ASSQVTRTVETEAF
>TRBV7-8
ASSLSGTYNEQF
>TRBV6-5
ASRTDSGVSQPQH
>TRBV5-1
ASSLRTAGEVYEQY
>TRBV19
ASSARVEADTQY
>TRBV9
ASSVGAGADTGELF
>TRBV6-6
ASSHRTNYGYT
>TRBV7-7
ASSLQGQGAGELF
>TRBV5-6
ASSLQGGDEQY